This T cell receptor beta chain is from a study of Graves' ophthalmopathy and Graves' hyperthyroidism. Study background: Untreated patients at initial diagnosis provided peripheral blood. Study-level results: Most thyroid clonotypes expanded beyond 0.001 frequency were also found in blood. Distinction of ophthalmopathy from stable hyperthyroidism by a 13-signature model reached roughly 88% sensitivity and more than 65% specificity.

About this clonotype: Its antigen remains unidentified.

In germline, CDR1 is DFQATT, CDR2 SNEGSKA (reference sequence). V was clipped by 1 base and J by 5 bases, with 5 bases between them. The CDR3 spans 11 residues. For repertoire sequencing, the TCR beta CDR3 regions were amplified from RNA transcripts. HTBI primers primed a first-round RT-PCR, and a second-round multiplex PCR followed. TCRdb recomputed calls from the multiplex PCR reads with MiXCR, one row per CDR3 protein. The sample has about 700,000 distinct CDR3 sequences, roughly two fifths seen once; the top ten hold roughly 45%. The genes are TRBV20-1 and TRBJ1-1, with D unclear. This receptor was taken from an adult man with Graves' ophthalmopathy. Sequencing was performed on peripheral blood. CDR3 region: CSARGLTEAFF. The CDR3 DNA sequence: TGCAGTGCTAGAGGACTTACTGAAGCTTTCTTT.